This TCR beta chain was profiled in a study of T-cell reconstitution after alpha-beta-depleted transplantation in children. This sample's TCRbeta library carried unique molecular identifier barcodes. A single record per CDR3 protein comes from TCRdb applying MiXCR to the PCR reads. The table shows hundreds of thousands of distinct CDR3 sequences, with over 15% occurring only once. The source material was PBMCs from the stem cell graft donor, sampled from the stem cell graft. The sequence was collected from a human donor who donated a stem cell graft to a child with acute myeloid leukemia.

The CDR3 region is CAISESVGGLSYEQYF. The CDR3 DNA reads as TGTGCCATCAGTGAGTCTGTGGGAGGATTGAGCTACGAGCAGTACTTC. The V and J genes are TRBV10-3 and TRBJ2-7, with D possibly being TRBD2 (6 bases). Germline CDR1 and CDR2: ENHRY and SYGVKD. With 0 bases removed from V and 3 bases from J, the gap between germline ends came to 15 bases. The CDR3 length is 16 residues.